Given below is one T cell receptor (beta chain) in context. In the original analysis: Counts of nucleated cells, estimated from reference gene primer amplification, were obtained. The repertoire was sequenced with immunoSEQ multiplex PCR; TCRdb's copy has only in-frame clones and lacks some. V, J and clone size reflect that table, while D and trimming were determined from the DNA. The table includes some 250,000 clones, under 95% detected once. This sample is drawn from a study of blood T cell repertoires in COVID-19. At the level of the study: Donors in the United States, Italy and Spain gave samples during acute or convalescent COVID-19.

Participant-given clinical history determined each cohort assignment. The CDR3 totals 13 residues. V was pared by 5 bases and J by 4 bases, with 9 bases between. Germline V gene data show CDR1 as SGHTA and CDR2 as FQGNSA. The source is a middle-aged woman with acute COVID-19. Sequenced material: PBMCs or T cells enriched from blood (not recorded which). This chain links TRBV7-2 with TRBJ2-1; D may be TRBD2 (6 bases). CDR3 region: CASSAGPYNEQFF. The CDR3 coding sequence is TGTGCCAGCAGCGCGGGACCGTACAATGAGCAGTTCTTC.